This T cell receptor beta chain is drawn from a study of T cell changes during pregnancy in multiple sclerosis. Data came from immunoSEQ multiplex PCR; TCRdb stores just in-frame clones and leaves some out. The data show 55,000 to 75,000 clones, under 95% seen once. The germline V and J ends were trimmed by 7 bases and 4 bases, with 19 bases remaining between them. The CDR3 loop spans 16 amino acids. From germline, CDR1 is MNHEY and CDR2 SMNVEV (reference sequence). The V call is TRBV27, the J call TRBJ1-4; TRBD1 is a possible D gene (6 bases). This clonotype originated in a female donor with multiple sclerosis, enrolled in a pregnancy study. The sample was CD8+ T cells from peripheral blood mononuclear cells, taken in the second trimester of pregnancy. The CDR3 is CASTLHPGALNEKLFF. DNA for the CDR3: TGTGCCAGCACCCTCCACCCAGGGGCCCTTAATGAAAAACTGTTTTTT.